This paragraph reports one T cell receptor beta chain. Its antigen remains unidentified. CDR3 size: 12 residues. Between the trimmed V and J ends, which lost 6 bases and 6 bases, there was a span of 11 bases. Germline CDR1 reads MNHEY; CDR2 reads SVGAGI. Profiled with immunoSEQ multiplex PCR; TCRdb holds only in-frame clones, not every one. The repertoire holds about 350,000 clones, about 88% seen once, with around 5.8% in the top ten. The sample originates from a study of Ad26.COV2.S vaccination and SARS-CoV-2 variants. General observations from the study: It was vaccine recipients, not placebo recipients, who had the higher spike-specific TCR breadth.

Treatment given: some 20 received Ad26.COV2.S at low or high dose, single or two shots; about five received placebo; per-sample allocation not given. Repertoires come from day 63 after the first vaccine or placebo injection. Sequences were derived from peripheral blood, sampled in a trial of Ad26.COV2.S vaccine versus placebo. The origin of this receptor is a person aged 18-60 years who received the Ad26.COV2.S COVID-19 vaccine or a placebo. The J gene is TRBJ1-1, the V gene TRBV6-5; tentatively, D is TRBD1 (6 bases). The CDR3 DNA is TGTGCCAGCAGACGAGGGACATCTGAAGCTTTCTTT. Its protein product is CASRRGTSEAFF.